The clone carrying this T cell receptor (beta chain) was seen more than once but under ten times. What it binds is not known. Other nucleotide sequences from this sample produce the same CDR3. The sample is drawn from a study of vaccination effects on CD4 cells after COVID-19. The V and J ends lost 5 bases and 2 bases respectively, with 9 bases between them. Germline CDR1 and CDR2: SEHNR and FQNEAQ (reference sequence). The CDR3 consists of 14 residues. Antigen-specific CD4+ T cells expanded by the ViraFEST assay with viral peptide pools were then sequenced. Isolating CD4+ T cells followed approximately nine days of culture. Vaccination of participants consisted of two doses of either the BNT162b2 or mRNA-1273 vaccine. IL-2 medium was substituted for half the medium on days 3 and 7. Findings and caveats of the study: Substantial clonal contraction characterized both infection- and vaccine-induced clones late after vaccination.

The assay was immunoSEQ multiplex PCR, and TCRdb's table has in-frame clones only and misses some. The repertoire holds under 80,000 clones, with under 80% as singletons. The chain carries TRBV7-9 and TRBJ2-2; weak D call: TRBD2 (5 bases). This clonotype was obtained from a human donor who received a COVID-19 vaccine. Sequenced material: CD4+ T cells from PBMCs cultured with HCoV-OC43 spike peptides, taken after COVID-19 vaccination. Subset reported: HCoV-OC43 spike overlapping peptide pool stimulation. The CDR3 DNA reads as TGTGCCAGCAGCCTAGGGAGTAACACCGGGGAGCTGTTTTTT. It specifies CASSLGSNTGELFF.